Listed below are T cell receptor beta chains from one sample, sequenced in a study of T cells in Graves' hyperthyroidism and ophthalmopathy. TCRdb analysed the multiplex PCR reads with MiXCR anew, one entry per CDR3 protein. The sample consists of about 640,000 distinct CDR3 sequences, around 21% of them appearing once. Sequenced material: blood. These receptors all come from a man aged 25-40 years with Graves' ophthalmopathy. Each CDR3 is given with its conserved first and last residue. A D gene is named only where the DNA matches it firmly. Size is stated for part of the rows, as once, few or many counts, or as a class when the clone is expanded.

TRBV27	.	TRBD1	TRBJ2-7	CASSLLGTGRNEQYF	TGTGCCAGCAGTTTATTGGGGACAGGGCGGAACGAGCAGTACTTC
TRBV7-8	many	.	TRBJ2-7	CASSLGPGDYEQYF	TGTGCCAGCAGCCTTGGTCCGGGGGACTACGAGCAGTACTTC
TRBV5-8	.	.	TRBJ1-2	CASSPESGLVNYGYTF	TGTGCCAGCAGCCCAGAATCCGGGCTGGTTAACTATGGCTACACCTTC
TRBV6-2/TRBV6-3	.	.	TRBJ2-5	CASSYVSTGETQYF	TGTGCCAGCAGTTACGTTTCAACAGGGGAGACCCAGTACTTC
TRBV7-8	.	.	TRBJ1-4	CASSLGTDGLFF	TGTGCCAGCAGCTTAGGGACAGATGGACTGTTTTTT
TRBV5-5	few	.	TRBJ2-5	CASSYPRSGETQYF	TGTGCCAGCAGTTACCCACGATCCGGGGAGACCCAGTACTTC
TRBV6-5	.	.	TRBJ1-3	CASSLTEASGNTIYF	TGTGCCAGCAGTTTGACAGAGGCCTCTGGAAACACCATATATTTT
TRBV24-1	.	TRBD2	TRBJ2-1	CATSDSGLAGIEQFF	TGTGCCACCAGTGACTCGGGACTAGCGGGGATTGAGCAGTTCTTC
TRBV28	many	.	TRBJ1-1	CASSTEGWGEVNTEAFF	TGTGCCAGCAGTACGGAGGGTTGGGGGGAGGTGAACACTGAAGCTTTCTTT
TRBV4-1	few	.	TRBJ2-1	CASSQDHCLACNEQFF	TGCGCCAGCAGCCAAGATCATTGTCTAGCCTGCAATGAGCAGTTCTTC
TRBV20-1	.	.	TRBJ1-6	CSASRGRGDYNSPLHF	TGCAGTGCTTCCCGGGGCAGGGGCGATTATAATTCACCCCTCCACTTT
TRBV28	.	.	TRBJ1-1	CATSSGVQAFF	TGTGCCACGTCTTCAGGAGTTCAAGCTTTCTTT
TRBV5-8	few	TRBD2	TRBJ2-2	CASSLRASGSIIGELFF	TGTGCCAGCAGCTTGAGGGCTAGCGGGAGTATCATAGGGGAGCTGTTTTTT
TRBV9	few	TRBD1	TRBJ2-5	CASSARTGKQETQYF	TGTGCCAGCAGCGCCCGGACAGGGAAGCAAGAGACCCAGTACTTC
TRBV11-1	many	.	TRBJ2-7	CASRSEQVDEQYF	TGTGCCAGCAGATCCGAGCAGGTCGACGAGCAGTACTTC
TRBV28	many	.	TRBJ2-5	CASSLAELQETQYF	TGTGCCAGCAGTTTGGCCGAATTACAAGAGACCCAGTACTTC
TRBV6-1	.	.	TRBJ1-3	CASRRTGSGNTIYF	TGTGCCAGCAGAAGAACAGGATCTGGAAACACCATATATTTT
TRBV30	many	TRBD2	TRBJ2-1	CAWTSGSNEQFF	TGTGCCTGGACTAGCGGGAGTAATGAGCAGTTCTTC
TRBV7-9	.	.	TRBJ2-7	CASSYLWGPYEQYF	TGTGCCAGCAGCTACCTTTGGGGGCCCTACGAGCAGTACTTC
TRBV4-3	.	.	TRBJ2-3	CASSQDRGYTQYF	TGCGCCAGCAGCCAAGATCGCGGCTATACGCAGTATTTT
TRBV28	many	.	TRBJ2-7	CASSRPQGPDYEQYF	TGTGCCAGCAGTCGCCCTCAGGGGCCCGACTACGAGCAGTACTTC
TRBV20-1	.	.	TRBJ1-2	CSPPGAGDGYTF	TGCAGTCCTCCAGGGGCGGGAGATGGCTACACCTTC
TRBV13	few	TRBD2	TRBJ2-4	CASSLGGTSGSPAKNIQYF	TGTGCCAGCAGCTTAGGGGGGACTAGCGGGAGCCCGGCCAAAAACATTCAGTACTTC
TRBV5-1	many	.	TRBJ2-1	CASSLGAVRHNEQFF	TGCGCCAGCAGCTTGGGGGCGGTTAGACACAATGAGCAGTTCTTC
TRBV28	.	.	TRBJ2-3	CASSLSGQVGDTQYF	TGTGCCAGCAGTTTAAGCGGGCAGGTCGGTGATACGCAGTATTTT
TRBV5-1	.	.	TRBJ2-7	CASSPRAYYEQYF	TGCGCCAGCAGCCCCCGGGCCTACTACGAGCAGTACTTC
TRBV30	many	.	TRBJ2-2	CAWGPSANTGELFF	TGTGCCTGGGGACCTTCAGCGAACACCGGGGAGCTGTTTTTT
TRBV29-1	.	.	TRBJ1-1	CNADPNTEAFF	TGCAACGCAGACCCTAACACTGAAGCTTTCTTT
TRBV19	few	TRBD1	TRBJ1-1	CASRSQPDRGWTEAFF	TGTGCCAGTAGATCCCAACCAGACAGGGGATGGACTGAAGCTTTCTTT
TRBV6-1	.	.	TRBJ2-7	CASSEAAGAKGYEQYF	TGTGCCAGCAGTGAAGCGGCAGGGGCCAAAGGCTACGAGCAGTACTTC
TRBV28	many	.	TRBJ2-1	CASRGSSGKLYNEQFF	TGTGCCAGCCGCGGCAGTTCAGGGAAACTCTACAATGAGCAGTTCTTC
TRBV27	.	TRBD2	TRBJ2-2	CASSLGRAIAGELFF	TGTGCCAGCAGTTTAGGGAGGGCCATCGCCGGGGAGCTGTTTTTT
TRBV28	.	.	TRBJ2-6	CASKQLDRGDLTF	TGTGCCAGCAAACAACTAGACCGGGGCGACCTGACTTTC
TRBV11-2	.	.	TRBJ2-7	CASSPGGFSYEQYF	TGTGCCAGCAGCCCCGGGGGATTTTCCTACGAGCAGTACTTC
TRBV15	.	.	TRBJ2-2	CATSRVTGLAGELFF	TGTGCCACCAGCAGAGTTACAGGGCTTGCCGGGGAGCTGTTTTTT
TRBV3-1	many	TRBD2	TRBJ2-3	CASSHGTSGSTDTQYF	TGTGCCAGCAGCCACGGGACTAGCGGGAGTACAGATACGCAGTATTTT
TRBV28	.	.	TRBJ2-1	CAGSLGSAINEQFF	TGTGCCGGCAGTTTAGGAAGTGCCATCAATGAGCAGTTCTTC
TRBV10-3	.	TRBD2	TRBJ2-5	CAISESVGLAGETQYF	TGTGCCATCAGTGAGTCAGTGGGACTAGCGGGAGAGACCCAGTACTTC
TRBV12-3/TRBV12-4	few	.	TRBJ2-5	CASRHEETQYF	TGTGCCAGTAGACACGAGGAGACCCAGTACTTC
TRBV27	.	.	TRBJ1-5	CASSPTGTANQPQHF	TGCGCCAGCAGCCCCACCGGGACCGCCAATCAGCCCCAGCATTTT
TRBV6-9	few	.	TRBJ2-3	CASSYPPSASTDTQYF	TGTGCCAGCAGTTATCCCCCCAGCGCTAGCACAGATACGCAGTATTTT
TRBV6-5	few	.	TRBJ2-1	CASSYSVRGGSYNEQFF	TGTGCCAGCAGTTACTCGGTTAGGGGAGGCTCCTACAATGAGCAGTTCTTC
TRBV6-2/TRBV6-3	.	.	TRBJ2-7	CASSLDGGQYF	TGTGCCAGCAGTCTTGACGGGGGGCAGTACTTC